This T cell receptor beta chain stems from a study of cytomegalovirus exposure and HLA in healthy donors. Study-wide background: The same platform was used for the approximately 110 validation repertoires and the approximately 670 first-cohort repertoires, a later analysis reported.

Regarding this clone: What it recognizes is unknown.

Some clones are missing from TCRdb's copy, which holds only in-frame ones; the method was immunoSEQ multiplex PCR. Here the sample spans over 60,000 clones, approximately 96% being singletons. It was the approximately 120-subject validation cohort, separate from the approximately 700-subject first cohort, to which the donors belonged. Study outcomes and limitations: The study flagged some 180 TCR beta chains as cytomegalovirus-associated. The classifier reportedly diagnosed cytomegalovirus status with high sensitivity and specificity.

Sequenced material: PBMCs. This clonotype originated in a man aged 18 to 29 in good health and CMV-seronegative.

The DNA of the CDR3 is TGTGCCTTGGGACAGGGCGCCGGGGAGCTGTTTTTT. Encoded protein: CALGQGAGELFF. The gene calls are TRBV30 and TRBJ2-2; 9 nucleotides line up with TRBD1. The CDR3 loop spans 12 amino acids. V dropped 7 bases and J dropped 6; count of bases not matched to a gene: 3. Germline CDR1 is GTSNPN and CDR2 is SVGIG (reference sequence).